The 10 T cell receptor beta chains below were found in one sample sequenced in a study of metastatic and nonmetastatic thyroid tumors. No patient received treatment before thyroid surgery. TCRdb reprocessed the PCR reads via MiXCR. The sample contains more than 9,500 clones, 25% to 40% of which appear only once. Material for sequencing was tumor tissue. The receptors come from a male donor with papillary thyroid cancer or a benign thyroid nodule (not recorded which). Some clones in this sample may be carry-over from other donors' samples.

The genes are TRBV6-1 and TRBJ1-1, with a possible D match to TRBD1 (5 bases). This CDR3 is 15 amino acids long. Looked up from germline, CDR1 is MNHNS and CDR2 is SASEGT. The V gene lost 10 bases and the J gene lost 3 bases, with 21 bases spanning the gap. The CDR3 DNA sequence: TGTGCCATCATTGGGTCCAGGGTTGCGGACACTGAAGCTTTCTTT. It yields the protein CAIIGSRVADTEAFF.

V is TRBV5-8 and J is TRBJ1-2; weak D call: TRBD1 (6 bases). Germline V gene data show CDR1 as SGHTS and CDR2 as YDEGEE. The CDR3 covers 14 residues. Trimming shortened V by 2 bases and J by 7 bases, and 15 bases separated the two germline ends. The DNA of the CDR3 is TGTGCCAGCAGCTTTCAAGTGGGGGGCGGTGGCTACACCTTC. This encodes CASSFQVGGGGYTF.

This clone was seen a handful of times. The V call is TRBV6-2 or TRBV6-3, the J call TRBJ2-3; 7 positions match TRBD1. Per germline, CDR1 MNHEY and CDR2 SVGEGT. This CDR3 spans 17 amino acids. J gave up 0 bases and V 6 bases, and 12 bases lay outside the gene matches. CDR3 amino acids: CASSTGTASSSTDTQYF. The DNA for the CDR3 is TGTGCCAGCAGCACCGGGACAGCGAGTTCTAGCACAGATACGCAGTATTTT.

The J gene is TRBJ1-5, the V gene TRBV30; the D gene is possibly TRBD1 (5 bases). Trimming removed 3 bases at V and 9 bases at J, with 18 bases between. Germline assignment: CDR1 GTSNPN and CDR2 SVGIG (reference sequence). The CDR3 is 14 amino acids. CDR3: CAWRSRGGHPPQHF. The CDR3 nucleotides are TGTGCCTGGAGGTCCCGGGGCGGCCATCCGCCCCAGCATTTT.

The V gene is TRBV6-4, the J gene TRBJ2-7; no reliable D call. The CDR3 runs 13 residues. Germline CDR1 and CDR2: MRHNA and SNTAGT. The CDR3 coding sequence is TGTGCTACCCCTAGACGGTTTTCCTACGAGCAGTACGTC. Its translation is CATPRRFSYEQYV.

CDR3 bases: TGCAGTGCTAGAGTGGTGGCGGAGCGGGAGGTCGGCAATGAGCAGTTCTTC. Translated: CSARVVAEREVGNEQFF. The chain combines TRBV20-1 with TRBJ2-1; 9 bases match TRBD2. This CDR3 has 17 residues. Germline CDR1 DFQATT, CDR2 SNEGSKA (reference sequence). V shed 1 base and J 6 bases; nucleotides not matched to a gene: 13.

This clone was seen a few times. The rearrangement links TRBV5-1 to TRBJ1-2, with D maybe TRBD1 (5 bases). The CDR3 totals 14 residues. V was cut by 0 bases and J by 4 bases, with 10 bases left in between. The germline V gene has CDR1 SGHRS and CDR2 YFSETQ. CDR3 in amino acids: CASSLAERGYGYTF. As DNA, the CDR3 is TGCGCCAGCAGCTTGGCCGAAAGGGGCTATGGCTACACCTTC.

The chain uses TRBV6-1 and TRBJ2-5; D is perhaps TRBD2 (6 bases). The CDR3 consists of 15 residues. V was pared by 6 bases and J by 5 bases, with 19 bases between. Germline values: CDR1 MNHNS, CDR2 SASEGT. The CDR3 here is CASSQREAGPETQYF. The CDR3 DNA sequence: TGTGCCAGCAGCCAAAGGGAGGCAGGGCCCGAGACCCAGTACTTC.

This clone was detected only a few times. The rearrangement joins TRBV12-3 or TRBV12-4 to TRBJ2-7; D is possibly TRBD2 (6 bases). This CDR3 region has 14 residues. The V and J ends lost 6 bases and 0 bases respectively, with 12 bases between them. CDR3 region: CASSSSGLSYEQYF. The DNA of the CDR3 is TGTGCCAGCAGCTCGAGCGGGCTCTCCTACGAGCAGTACTTC.

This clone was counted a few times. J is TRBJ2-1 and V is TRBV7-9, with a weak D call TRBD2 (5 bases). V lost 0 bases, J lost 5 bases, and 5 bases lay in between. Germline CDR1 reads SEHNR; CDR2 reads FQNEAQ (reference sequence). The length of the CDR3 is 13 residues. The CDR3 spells CASSLARDNEQFF. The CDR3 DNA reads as TGTGCCAGCAGCTTAGCGCGGGACAATGAGCAGTTCTTC.